This TCR beta chain stems from a study of blood T cell repertoires in COVID-19. About the study: From the United States, Italy and Spain came samples of acute and convalescent COVID-19. Sample material is recorded as cDNA or gDNA derived from T cells, B-cell-depleted T cells, or PBMCs.

Source study methods: It was from reference gene primer amplification that nucleated cell counts were estimated. Produced via immunoSEQ multiplex PCR; TCRdb's table is partial and in-frame only. V and J calls and clone size are as listed in that table; D and trimming were resolved from the DNA. Among approximately 60,000 clones, around 82% were seen once, and the ten largest hold more than 8%. The CDR3 runs to 17 residues. This chain joins TRBV21-1 and TRBJ1-3; the D call of TRBD1 is as the table states it, not checked on the DNA. TRBV21-1 is annotated as a pseudogene. The sequence was obtained from an elderly woman with acute or convalescent COVID-19. The source material was peripheral blood. In DNA, the CDR3 is TGTGCCAGCAGCAAAGACAGGGAACACTCCTCTGGAAACACCATATATTTT. Encoded protein: CASSKDREHSSGNTIYF.